This TCR beta chain is from a study of T cell clonotyping in hematopoietic cell transplantation. The germline CDR1 and CDR2 sequences are SNHLY and FYNNEI. CDR3 size: 15 residues. The germline V and J ends were trimmed by 3 bases and 7 bases, with 18 bases remaining between them. Described time point: recipient sample about 28 days before transplant, after cytoreduction. TCRdb's copy holds only in-frame clones and misses some; the assay was immunoSEQ multiplex PCR. The sample consists of roughly 30,000 clones, less than 85% of them appearing once. The clonotype comes from a man between 40 and 49 years old with acute myeloid leukemia. Some clones in this sample may be carry-over from other donors' samples. This specimen was peripheral blood mononuclear cells, taken before stem cell transplant. This chain uses TRBV2 with TRBJ2-5; D might be TRBD1 (6 bases). The CDR3 protein is CASSDFGKLRGTQYF. The DNA of the CDR3 is TGTGCCAGCAGTGACTTCGGGAAACTCAGGGGGACCCAGTACTTC.